The 24 T cell receptor beta chains presented below share a single source sample, sequenced in a study of metastatic and nonmetastatic thyroid tumors. Every patient underwent thyroid surgery untreated. Via MiXCR, TCRdb re-called the PCR reads. The sample lists some 69,000 clones, around 14% occurring once. Sequencing was carried out using blood. The source is a male donor with papillary thyroid cancer or a benign thyroid nodule (not recorded which). Some clones in this sample may be carry-over from other donors' samples.

The rearrangement links TRBV11-2 to TRBJ2-3, with 12 nucleotides matching TRBD2. The CDR3 consists of 18 residues. J gave up 4 bases and V 2 bases, and 10 bases lay outside the gene matches. CDR1 is SGHAT and CDR2 is FQNNGV in the germline V gene. The CDR3 bases are TGTGCCAGCAGCTTACAATCAGGAGGACTAGCGGGATCAGATACGCAGTATTTT. Protein: CASSLQSGGLAGSDTQYF.

A remark on this clone: A much larger clone differs from this one at a single base, so this may be a read error. The same CDR3 arises from other DNA sequences in this sample as well. The rearrangement uses TRBV5-1 and TRBJ2-5; TRBD2 matches 8 bases. Germline assignment: CDR1 SGHRS and CDR2 YFSETQ. The CDR3 is 15 amino acids. The CDR3 loop is CASHPLSGTQETQYF. The CDR3 DNA reads as TGCGCCAGCCACCCTCTTAGCGGGACTCAAGAGACCCAGTACTTT.

This chain joins TRBV27 and TRBJ2-3, with D unresolved. The germline CDR1 and CDR2 sequences are MNHEY and SMNVEV (reference sequence). Deletions cut 10 bases from V and 0 bases from J, with 14 bases between. The CDR3 has 14 residues. The CDR3 DNA follows: TGTGCCACCAGCAGATCGAGGAGCACAGATACGCAGTATTTT. The encoded protein is CATSRSRSTDTQYF.

The chain joins TRBV2 to TRBJ2-3, with a weak D call TRBD2 (6 bases). V was shortened by 4 bases and J by 8 bases, with 13 bases between the two germline ends. Germline-derived CDR1 and CDR2 are SNHLY and FYNNEI. The CDR3 extends over 13 amino acids. The CDR3 reads CASSGSGEGTQYF. The CDR3 DNA is TGTGCCAGCAGTGGTTCGGGAGAGGGTACGCAGTATTTT.

The rearrangement links TRBV7-2 to TRBJ1-2; D is uncertain. V was trimmed by 6 bases and J by 3 bases, leaving 17 bases between them. CDR1 and CDR2 from the germline V gene are SGHTA and FQGNSA. This CDR3 region has 15 residues. The CDR3 DNA follows: TGTGCCAGCAGACTAGGAGACTTTATGGACTATGGCTACACCTTC. Translated: CASRLGDFMDYGYTF.

The V and J genes are TRBV5-1 and TRBJ1-2; weak D call: TRBD1 (6 bases). The CDR3 is made up of 14 amino acids. V was pared by 0 bases and J by 8 bases, with 14 bases between. Germline CDR1 and CDR2: SGHRS and YFSETQ. CDR3 loop: CASSLVEGEGGYTF. The CDR3 DNA reads as TGCGCCAGCAGCTTGGTGGAGGGGGAAGGAGGCTACACCTTC.

For the CDR3, the DNA is TGTGCCAGCAGCTTTTTAACAGATCAAGAGGCCCAGTACTTC. Protein sequence: CASSFLTDQEAQYF. V usage is TRBV7-9 and J usage is TRBJ2-7, with no clear D. Looked up from germline, CDR1 is SEHNR and CDR2 is FQNEAQ (reference sequence). The V and J ends lost 3 bases and 10 bases respectively, with 19 bases between them. The CDR3 spans 14 residues.

This clone was picked up many times. The chain combines TRBV18 with TRBJ1-4; maybe TRBD1 (6 bases). This CDR3 contains 16 residues. The V end lost 2 bases, the J end lost 10 bases, and 20 bases lay between the germline ends. CDR1 is KGHSH, CDR2 LQKENI, per germline. CDR3 protein: CASSPIDRLAGGKLFF. CDR3 in DNA: TGTGCCAGCTCACCAATCGACAGGCTGGCGGGTGGAAAACTGTTTTTT.

A few counts support this clone. The chain has TRBV6-4 and TRBJ2-3; 10 nucleotides match TRBD1. With V trimmed by 11 bases and J by 3 bases, 14 bases remained unmatched. Germline CDR1 reads MRHNA; CDR2 reads SNTAGT. The CDR3 has 16 amino acids. CDR3 loop: CAGSETPGQGTDTQYF. In nucleotides, the CDR3 is TGTGCCGGAAGTGAAACTCCGGGACAGGGGACAGATACGCAGTATTTT.

There are many counts of this clone. The rearrangement joins TRBV6-2 or TRBV6-3 to TRBJ1-3, with 7 bases aligning to TRBD1. CDR1 and CDR2 (germline): MNHEY, SVGEGT. V lost 4 bases to trimming and J lost 2 bases; unmatched junction nucleotides: 2. This CDR3 is built from 14 residues. The CDR3 protein is CASSWGTAGNTIYF. As DNA, the CDR3 is TGTGCCAGCAGTTGGGGGACAGCTGGAAACACCATATATTTT.

This clone has a count of ten or more. J is TRBJ2-1 and V is TRBV12-5, with 8 bases matching TRBD1. CDR3 length: 12 amino acids. Germline loops: CDR1 LGHNT, CDR2 FRNRAP. With 1 base clipped from V and 13 bases from J, the junction kept 3 bases outside the gene matches. CDR3 loop: CASGLATGGQFF. CDR3 DNA: TGTGCTAGTGGTTTGGCCACAGGGGGTCAGTTCTTC.

This clone was recorded at least ten times. The CDR3 here is CASTHRLNTEAFF. In nucleotides, the CDR3 is TGTGCCAGCACGCACCGGTTGAACACTGAAGCTTTCTTT. The chain uses TRBV6-2 or TRBV6-3 and TRBJ1-1; D is uncertain. The CDR3 covers 13 residues. V lost 7 bases to trimming and J lost 0 bases, with 9 bases between them. CDR1 is MNHEY and CDR2 is SVGEGT in the germline V gene.

This clone has more than one count but fewer than ten. The J gene is TRBJ2-1, the V gene TRBV6-1; 14 nucleotides line up with TRBD2. CDR3 length: 15 amino acids. The trim removed 6 bases at V and 6 bases at J, leaving 4 bases unmatched. Germline V CDR1 and CDR2: MNHNS, SASEGT. The CDR3 here is CASSNGLAGGNEQFF. The DNA for the CDR3 is TGTGCCAGCAGCAACGGACTAGCGGGAGGCAATGAGCAGTTCTTC.

This clone was detected many times. V gene TRBV10-2 combines with J gene TRBJ1-4; unclear D gene. Germline CDR1 reads WSHSY; CDR2 reads SAAADI. The V end was cut by 3 bases, the J end by 3 bases, with 2 bases between. The CDR3 sequence is 12 residues long. CDR3 residues: CASSDPNEKLFF. The CDR3 DNA follows: TGCGCCAGCAGTGACCCTAATGAAAAACTGTTTTTT.

Concerning this clone itself: Mismatch with germline at one junction end may stem from a read error. The V call is TRBV5-1, the J call TRBJ2-5, with 9 bases matching TRBD1. The CDR3 is 14 amino acids. Germline V gene data show CDR1 as SGHRS and CDR2 as YFSETQ. CDR3 DNA: TGCGCCAGCAGCCGGGACAGGGTCCGAGAGACCAAGTACTTC. Translated: CASSRDRVRETKYF.

In regard to this clone: A much larger clone differs from this one at a single base, so this may be a read error. The chain uses TRBV19 and TRBJ2-3; no firm D call. CDR3 length: 14 amino acids. V was trimmed by 5 bases and J by 2 bases, leaving 11 bases between them. Germline V gene lookup returns CDR1 LNHDA and CDR2 SQIVND (reference sequence). The CDR3 spells CASSVGGNTDTQYF. Written as DNA, the CDR3 is TGTGCCAGTAGTGTAGGCGGAAACACAGATACGCAGTATTTT.

This clone was seen ten or more times. The J gene is TRBJ1-2, the V gene TRBV20-1; D might be TRBD1 (5 bases). Germline CDR1 and CDR2: DFQATT and SNEGSKA (reference sequence). This CDR3 spans 12 amino acids. V lost 6 bases, J lost 4 bases, and 12 bases lay in between. CDR3 sequence (DNA): TGCAGTGCGCTGAAGCAGGGCTATGGCTACACCTTC. It yields the protein CSALKQGYGYTF.

This clone was detected many times. This chain links TRBV12-3 or TRBV12-4 with TRBJ1-4, with 9 bases identical to TRBD1. Trimming at V came to 3 bases and at J to 5 bases, leaving 4 bases not matched to a gene. The CDR3 spans 15 residues. In DNA, the CDR3 is TGTGCCAGCAGTTTGGGACAGGGTCAGAATGAAAAACTGTTTTTT. Its protein product is CASSLGQGQNEKLFF.

This clone was detected many times. The V gene is TRBV4-1, the J gene TRBJ2-2, with 7 bases aligning to TRBD1. This CDR3 has 15 amino acids. Germline trimming cut 0 bases from V and 8 bases from J; bases unmatched to any gene: 6. CDR1 and CDR2 (germline): MGHRA, YSYEKL. CDR3 loop: CASSQEFRGKGELFF. The CDR3 DNA reads as TGCGCCAGCAGCCAAGAGTTCAGGGGGAAGGGGGAGCTGTTTTTT.

With regard to this clone: The conserved closing phenylalanine or tryptophan is absent in this CDR3, likely reflecting a read error. The gene calls are TRBV20-1 and TRBJ1-5; TRBD1 is a possible D gene (5 bases). Per germline, CDR1 DFQATT and CDR2 SNEGSKA (reference sequence). V was clipped by 7 bases and J by 5 bases, with 12 bases between them. The CDR3 has 12 amino acids. The CDR3 protein is CSGRTTYQPQHS. CDR3 nucleotide sequence: TGCAGTGGCAGGACAACGTATCAGCCCCAGCATTCT.

This clone appeared many times. V gene TRBV9 combines with J gene TRBJ1-2, with TRBD1 identical over 7 bases. The germline gives CDR1 SGDLS, CDR2 YYNGEE. The CDR3 has 14 residues. J gave up 4 bases and V 0 bases, and 3 bases lay outside the gene matches. CDR3 sequence reads: CASSVEGGVYGYTF. The CDR3 bases are TGTGCCAGCAGCGTAGAAGGGGGCGTCTATGGCTACACCTTC.

This clone was seen ten or more times. The rearrangement joins TRBV25-1 to TRBJ2-1; 13 nucleotides line up with TRBD2. V trimming: 10 bases; J trimming: 8 bases; junction bases outside the gene matches: 20. Germline lookup yields CDR1 MGHDK and CDR2 SYGVNS. This CDR3 is built from 18 residues. The DNA for the CDR3 is TGTGCCACAGAAAACGGACTAGCGGGAGAGAAGGTTAAGCATGAGCAGTTCTTC. It specifies CATENGLAGEKVKHEQFF. The variable domain in full, with the rest retrieved from reference TRBV25-1 and TRBJ2-1, is EADIYQTPRYLVIGTGKKITLECSQTMGHDKMYWYQQDPGMELHLIHYSYGVNSTEKGDLSSESTVSRIRTEHFPLTLESARPSHTSQYLCATENGLAGEKVKHEQFFGPGTRLTVL.

The sample holds many counts of this clone. This chain links TRBV4-3 with TRBJ2-7; possibly TRBD2 for D (5 bases). CDR1 and CDR2 from the germline V gene are LGHNA and YSLEER. The V end lost 0 bases, the J end lost 7 bases, and 16 bases lay between the germline ends. This CDR3 region has 15 residues. This CDR3 is CASSQDRRLANEQYF. CDR3 bases: TGCGCCAGCAGCCAAGATCGGCGCCTAGCTAATGAGCAGTACTTC.

The table lists this clone with a few counts. CDR3: CASGPPHGTRSTYEQYV. In nucleotides, the CDR3 is TGTGCTAGTGGTCCGCCACACGGGACTAGGAGCACCTACGAGCAGTACGTC. The genes are TRBV12-5 and TRBJ2-7, with 8 positions matching TRBD2. The trim removed 5 bases at V and 2 bases at J, leaving 14 bases unmatched. The CDR3 contains 17 residues. The germline V gene encodes CDR1 LGHNT and CDR2 FRNRAP.